This section outlines one T cell receptor (beta chain) sequence together with its context. These data come from a study of blood T cell repertoires in COVID-19. Study-level information: Sites across the United States, Italy and Spain contributed samples from acute and convalescent COVID-19. T cells, B-cell-depleted T cells, or PBMCs supplied cDNA or gDNA.

Authors' data handling: Estimated nucleated cell counts came from reference gene primer amplification. Data came from immunoSEQ multiplex PCR; TCRdb stores just in-frame clones and leaves some out. The V and J calls and clone size were taken over from that table, and D and trimming were inferred from the DNA. The data contain some 150,000 clones, more than 75% of them seen just once; the ten biggest clones take up 2.5%. This CDR3 is built from 16 residues. Unmatched junction bases numbered 10, after V lost 2 bases and J lost 4 bases. The germline V gene encodes CDR1 SGHRS and CDR2 YFSETQ. The chain carries TRBV5-1 and TRBJ1-1; 8 bases match TRBD1. Sequences were obtained from peripheral blood. This clonotype was sampled from a man aged 45 to 65 with active COVID-19. The CDR3 DNA reads as TGCGCCAGCAGCTTTACCTTTGGCGACAGGGGCACTGAAGCTTTCTTT. As protein: CASSFTFGDRGTEAFF.